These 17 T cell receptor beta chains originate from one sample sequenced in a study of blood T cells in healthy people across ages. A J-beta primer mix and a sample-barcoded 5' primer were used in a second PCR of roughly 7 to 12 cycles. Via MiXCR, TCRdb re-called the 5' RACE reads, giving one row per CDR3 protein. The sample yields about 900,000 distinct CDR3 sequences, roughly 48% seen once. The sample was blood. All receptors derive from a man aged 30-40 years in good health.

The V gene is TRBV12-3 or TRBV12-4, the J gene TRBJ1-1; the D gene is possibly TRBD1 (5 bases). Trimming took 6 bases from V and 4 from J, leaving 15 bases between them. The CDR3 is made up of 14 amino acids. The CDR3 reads CASSLGPGGTEAFF. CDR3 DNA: TGTGCCAGCAGCCTTGGGCCTGGGGGCACTGAAGCTTTCTTT.

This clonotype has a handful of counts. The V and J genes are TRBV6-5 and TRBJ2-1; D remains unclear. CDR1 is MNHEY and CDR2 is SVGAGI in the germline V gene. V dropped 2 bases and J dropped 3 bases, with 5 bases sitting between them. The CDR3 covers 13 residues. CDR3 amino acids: CASSYRDYNEQFF. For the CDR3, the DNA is TGTGCCAGCAGTTACAGAGACTACAATGAGCAGTTCTTC.

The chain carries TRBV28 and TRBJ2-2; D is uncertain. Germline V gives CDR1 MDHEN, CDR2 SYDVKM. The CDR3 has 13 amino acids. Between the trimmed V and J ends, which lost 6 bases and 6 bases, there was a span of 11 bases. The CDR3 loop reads CASSLHKPGELFF. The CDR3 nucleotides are TGTGCCAGCAGCCTACACAAGCCCGGGGAGCTGTTTTTT.

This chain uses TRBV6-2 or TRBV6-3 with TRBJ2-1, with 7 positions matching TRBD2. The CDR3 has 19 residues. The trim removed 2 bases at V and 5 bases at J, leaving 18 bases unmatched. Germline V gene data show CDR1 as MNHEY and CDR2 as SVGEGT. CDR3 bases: TGTGCCAGCAGTTACCCGACTGGGTCAGGCGGGAGAAGAAACAATGAGCAGTTCTTC. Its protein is CASSYPTGSGGRRNNEQFF.

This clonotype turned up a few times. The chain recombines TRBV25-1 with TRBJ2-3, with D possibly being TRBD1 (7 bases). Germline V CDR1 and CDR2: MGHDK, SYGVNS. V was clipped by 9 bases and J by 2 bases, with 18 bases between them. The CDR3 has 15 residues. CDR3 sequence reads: CASSRQGGYTDTQYF. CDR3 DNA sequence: TGTGCCAGTTCACGTCAGGGGGGATACACAGATACGCAGTATTTT.

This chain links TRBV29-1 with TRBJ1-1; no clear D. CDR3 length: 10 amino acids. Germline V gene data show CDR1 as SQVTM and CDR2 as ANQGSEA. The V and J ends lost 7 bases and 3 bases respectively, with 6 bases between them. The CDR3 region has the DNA TGCAGCGGGGCCGACACTGAAGCTTTCTTT. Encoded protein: CSGADTEAFF.

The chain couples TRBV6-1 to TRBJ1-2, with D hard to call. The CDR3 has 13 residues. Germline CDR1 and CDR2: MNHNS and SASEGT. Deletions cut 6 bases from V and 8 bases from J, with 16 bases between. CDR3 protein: CASRASGRGGYTF. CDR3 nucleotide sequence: TGTGCCAGCAGGGCCTCGGGAAGAGGAGGCTACACCTTC.

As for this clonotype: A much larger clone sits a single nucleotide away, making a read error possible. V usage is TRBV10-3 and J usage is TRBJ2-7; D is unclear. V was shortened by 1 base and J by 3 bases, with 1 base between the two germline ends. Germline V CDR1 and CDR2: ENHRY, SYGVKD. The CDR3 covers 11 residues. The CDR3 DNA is TGTGCCATCAGTGAGTTCTACGAGCAGTACTTC. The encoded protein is CAISEFYEQYF.

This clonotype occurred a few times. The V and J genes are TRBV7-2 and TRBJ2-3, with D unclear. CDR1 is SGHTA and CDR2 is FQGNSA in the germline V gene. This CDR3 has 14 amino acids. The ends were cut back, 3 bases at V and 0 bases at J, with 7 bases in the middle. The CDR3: CASSFAVSTDTQYF. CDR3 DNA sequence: TGTGCCAGCAGCTTTGCTGTCAGCACAGATACGCAGTATTTT.

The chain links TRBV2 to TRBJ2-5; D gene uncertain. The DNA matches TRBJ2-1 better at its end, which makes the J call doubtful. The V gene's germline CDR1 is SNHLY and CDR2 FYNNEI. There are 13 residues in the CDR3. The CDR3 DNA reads TGTGCCAGCAGTAACCAGCGACAAGAGACCCAGTTCTTC. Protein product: CASSNQRQETQFF.

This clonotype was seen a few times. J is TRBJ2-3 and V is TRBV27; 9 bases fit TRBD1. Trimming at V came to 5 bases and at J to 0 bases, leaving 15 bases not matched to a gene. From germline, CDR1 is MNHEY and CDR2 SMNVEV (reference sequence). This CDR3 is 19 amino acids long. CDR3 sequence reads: CASSLIFSSGTGSTDTQYF. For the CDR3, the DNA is TGTGCCAGCAGTCTAATCTTTTCATCCGGGACAGGGAGCACAGATACGCAGTATTTT.

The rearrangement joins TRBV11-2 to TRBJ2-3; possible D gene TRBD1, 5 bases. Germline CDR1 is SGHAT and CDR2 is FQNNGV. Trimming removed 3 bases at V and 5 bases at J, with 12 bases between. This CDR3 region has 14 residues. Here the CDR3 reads CASSFSQGRDTQYF. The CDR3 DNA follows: TGTGCCAGCAGCTTCAGCCAGGGAAGAGATACGCAGTATTTT.

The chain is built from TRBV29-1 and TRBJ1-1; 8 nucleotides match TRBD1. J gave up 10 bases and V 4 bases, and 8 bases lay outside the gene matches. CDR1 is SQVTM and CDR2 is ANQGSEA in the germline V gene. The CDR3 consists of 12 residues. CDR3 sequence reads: CSVGDRGLGAFF. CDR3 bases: TGCAGCGTTGGAGACAGGGGATTGGGAGCTTTCTTT.

This CDR3 reads CAWSSPVGEQYF. Written as DNA, the CDR3 is TGTGCCTGGAGTAGCCCCGTCGGGGAGCAGTACTTC. The chain couples TRBV30 to TRBJ2-7; unclear D gene. The CDR3 has 12 amino acids. Germline V CDR1 and CDR2: GTSNPN, SVGIG (reference sequence). The V end was cut by 2 bases, the J end by 7 bases, with 12 bases between.

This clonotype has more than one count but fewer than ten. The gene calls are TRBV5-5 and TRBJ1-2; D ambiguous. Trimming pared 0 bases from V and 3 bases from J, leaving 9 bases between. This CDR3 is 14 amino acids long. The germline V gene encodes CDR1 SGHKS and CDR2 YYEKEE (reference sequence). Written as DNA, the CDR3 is TGTGCCAGCAGCTTGGACAGCTCCTACTATGGCTACACCTTC. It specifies CASSLDSSYYGYTF.

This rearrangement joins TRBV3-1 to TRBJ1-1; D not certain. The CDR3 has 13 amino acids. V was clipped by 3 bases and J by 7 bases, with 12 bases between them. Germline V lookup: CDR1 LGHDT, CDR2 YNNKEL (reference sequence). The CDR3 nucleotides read TGTGCCAGCAGCCAGGATCCGGGCCTTGAAGCTTTCTTT. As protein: CASSQDPGLEAFF.

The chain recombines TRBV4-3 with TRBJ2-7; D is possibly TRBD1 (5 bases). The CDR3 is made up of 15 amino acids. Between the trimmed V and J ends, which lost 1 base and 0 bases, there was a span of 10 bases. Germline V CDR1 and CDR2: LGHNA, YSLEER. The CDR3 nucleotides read TGCGCCAGCAGCCAAGCTCAGGGCAGCTCCTACGAGCAGTACTTC. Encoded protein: CASSQAQGSSYEQYF.